The clone carrying this TCR beta chain was detected once. The entry originates in a study of blood T cell repertoires in COVID-19. As for the study in general: Sites in the United States, Italy and Spain provided acute and convalescent COVID-19 samples. From T cells, B-cell-depleted T cells, or PBMCs came the material, which was cDNA or gDNA.

CDR3 length: 17 residues. V was clipped by 0 bases and J by 0 bases; unmatched bases: 7. Methods used by the authors: Using reference gene primer amplification, nucleated cell counts were estimated. Sequenced by immunoSEQ multiplex PCR; TCRdb stores in-frame clones only, minus some. The V and J calls and clone size come from that table; D and trimming were worked out from the DNA. The data hold about 190,000 clones, with roughly 80% observed a single time. This chain links TRBV5-3 with TRBJ2-3; the match to TRBD2 covers 7 bases. TRBV5-3 is an open reading frame whose function is uncertain. The receptor was isolated from a man in his 60s with active or convalescent COVID-19. Sequenced material: peripheral blood. The CDR3: CARSLARTRTSTDTQYF. The CDR3 DNA reads as TGTGCCAGAAGCTTGGCTAGGACTAGGACTAGCACAGATACGCAGTATTTT.